This T cell receptor beta chain came from a study of shared clonotypes between healthy human individuals. On this clone: Different DNA sequences within this sample yield the same CDR3.

Naive CD8 cells, CD45RO-negative and positively selected for CCR7, excluded terminally differentiated effector memory CD45RA+ cells. The germline gives CDR1 SEHNR, CDR2 FQNEAQ (reference sequence). There are 12 residues in the CDR3. Trimming took 2 bases from V and 2 from J, leaving 3 bases between them. Some clones are missing from TCRdb's copy, which holds only in-frame ones; the method was immunoSEQ multiplex PCR. The table shows roughly 2 million clones, with about 95% occurring only once. This receptor was identified in a man between 18 and 35 years old in good health. The sample comprised naive CD8+ T cells sorted from blood. V gene TRBV7-9 combines with J gene TRBJ1-1; D is unresolved. For the CDR3, the DNA is TGTGCCAGCAGCTTACAAAACACTGAAGCTTTCTTT. It yields the protein CASSLQNTEAFF.